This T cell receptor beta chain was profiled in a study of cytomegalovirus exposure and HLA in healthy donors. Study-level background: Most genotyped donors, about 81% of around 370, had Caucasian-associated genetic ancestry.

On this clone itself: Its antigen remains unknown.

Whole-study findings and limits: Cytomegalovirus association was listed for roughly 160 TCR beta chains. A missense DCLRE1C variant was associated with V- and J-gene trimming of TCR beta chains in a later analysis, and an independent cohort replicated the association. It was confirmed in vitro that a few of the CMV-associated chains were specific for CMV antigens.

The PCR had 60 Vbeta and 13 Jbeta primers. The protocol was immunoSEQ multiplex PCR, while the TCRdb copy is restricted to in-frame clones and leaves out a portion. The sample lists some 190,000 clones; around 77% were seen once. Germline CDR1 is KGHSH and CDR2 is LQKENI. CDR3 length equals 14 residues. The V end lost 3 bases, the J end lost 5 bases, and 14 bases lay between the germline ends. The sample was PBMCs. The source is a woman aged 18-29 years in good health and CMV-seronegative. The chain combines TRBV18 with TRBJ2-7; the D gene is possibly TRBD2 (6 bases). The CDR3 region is CASSPSPREDEQYF. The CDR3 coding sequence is TGTGCCAGCTCACCCTCTCCCAGGGAGGACGAGCAGTACTTC.